The clone carrying this TCR beta chain appeared a few times. This entry belongs to a study of cytomegalovirus exposure and HLA in healthy donors. CDR1 is MGHRA and CDR2 is YSYEKL in the germline V gene. The CDR3 spans 14 residues. V was cut by 1 base and J by 5 bases, with 11 bases left in between. 60 Vbeta and 13 Jbeta primers were used in PCR. Sequencing used immunoSEQ multiplex PCR; TCRdb keeps in-frame clones, though not all of them. The sample records under 95,000 clones, about 8% being singletons. This clonotype was obtained from a man aged 45-60 years in good health and CMV-seronegative. The rearrangement links TRBV4-1 to TRBJ1-1; weak D call: TRBD1 (5 bases). The sample taken for sequencing was PBMCs. CDR3 residues: CASSQAQGRTEAFF. CDR3 nucleotides: TGCGCCAGCAGCCAAGCGCAGGGTCGAACTGAAGCTTTCTTT.